This record looks at one TCR beta chain sequence and its context. This entry belongs to a study of blood T cell repertoires in COVID-19. Per germline, CDR1 SGHRS and CDR2 YFSETQ. The V gene end was trimmed by 7 bases and the J gene end by 3 bases; junction bases not matched to a gene: 9. The CDR3 extends over 14 amino acids. Sequenced by immunoSEQ multiplex PCR; TCRdb stores in-frame clones only, minus some. The sample comprises some 330,000 clones, around nine tenths of which are singletons, and 1.8% rests with the top ten. V gene TRBV5-1 combines with J gene TRBJ1-1; TRBD1 matches at 7 bases. Sequencing was performed on peripheral blood. The receptor comes from a woman aged 30 to 39 with COVID-19, enrolled during active disease. The CDR3 DNA reads TGCGCCAGCCGGGTAGGGGACAGTGACACTGAAGCTTTCTTT. Residues: CASRVGDSDTEAFF.